These 15 T cell receptor beta chains came from one sample sequenced in a study of blood T cell repertoires in COVID-19. Profiled with immunoSEQ multiplex PCR; TCRdb holds only in-frame clones, not every one. The table lists roughly 100,000 clones, approximately 80% of them singletons, with about 14% in the top ten. Sequencing was done on a sample of peripheral blood. All receptors come from a woman aged 55-70 years with acute or convalescent COVID-19.

The chain combines TRBV5-1 with TRBJ2-7, with 8 positions matching TRBD1. Per germline, CDR1 SGHRS and CDR2 YFSETQ. The junction had 6 bases not matched to a gene; V was cut back by 4 bases and J by 0 bases. This CDR3 spans 15 amino acids. CDR3 bases: TGCGCCAGCAGCCCTCGACAGGGGAGCTCCTACGAGCAGTACTTC. Translated, it gives CASSPRQGSSYEQYF.

The chain combines TRBV12-5 with TRBJ1-1, with a tentative D call TRBD1 (5 bases). V was shortened by 3 bases and J by 4 bases, with 9 bases between the two germline ends. The germline gives CDR1 LGHNT, CDR2 FRNRAP. The length of the CDR3 is 13 residues. The CDR3 protein is CASGFPQGTEAFF. The CDR3 bases are TGTGCTAGTGGTTTCCCCCAGGGCACTGAAGCTTTCTTT. The variable domain in full, completed from reference TRBV12-5 and TRBJ1-1, reads DARVTQTPRHKVTEMGQEVTMRCQPILGHNTVFWYRQTMMQGLELLAYFRNRAPLDDSGMPKDRFSAEMPDATLATLKIQPSEPRDSAVYFCASGFPQGTEAFFGQGTRLTVV.

The J gene is TRBJ2-1, the V gene TRBV12-3 or TRBV12-4, with D perhaps matching TRBD2 (6 bases). The CDR3 sequence is 13 residues long. With 8 bases removed from V and 3 bases from J, the gap between germline ends came to 11 bases. The CDR3 region has the DNA TGTGCCAGCGGGGGGACCTACTACAATGAGCAGTTCTTC. Its translation is CASGGTYYNEQFF.

CDR3 DNA: TGCGCCAGCAGCTTGGGCTACAGACAGAATGAAAAACTGTTTTTT. Translated, it gives CASSLGYRQNEKLFF. V is TRBV5-1 and J is TRBJ1-4; D is perhaps TRBD1 (5 bases). From germline, CDR1 is SGHRS and CDR2 YFSETQ. The V and J ends lost 0 bases and 5 bases respectively, with 11 bases between them. The CDR3 loop spans 15 amino acids.

CDR3 protein: CASSLDYGTGEIVDEQFF. CDR3 nucleotide sequence: TGTGCCAGCAGCTTAGATTATGGTACAGGGGAGATTGTCGATGAGCAGTTCTTC. The chain joins TRBV11-3 to TRBJ2-1; 7 nucleotides align to TRBD1. CDR1 is SGHNT, CDR2 YENEEA, per germline. V gave up 0 bases and J gave up 8 bases; unmatched junction bases: 16. The CDR3 has 18 amino acids. Looking up the rest from reference TRBV11-3 and TRBJ2-1 gives the full variable domain: EAGVVQSPRYKIIEKKQPVAFWCNPISGHNTLYWYLQNLGQGPELLIRYENEEAVDDSQLPKDRFSAERLKGVDSTLKIQPAELGDSAVYLCASSLDYGTGEIVDEQFFGPGTRLTVL.

The rearrangement joins TRBV7-3 to TRBJ2-5, with 7 bases matching TRBD2. This CDR3 spans 15 amino acids. The V and J ends lost 2 bases and 5 bases, in that order; junction bases with no gene match: 8. In germline, CDR1 is SGHTA, CDR2 FQGTGA. CDR3 DNA: TGTGCCAGCAGCTTAGATCCGGCGGGAGAGGAGACCCAGTACTTC. Translation gives CASSLDPAGEETQYF.

The chain uses TRBV11-2 and TRBJ1-1, with 7 bases aligning to TRBD1. Per the germline V gene, CDR1 is SGHAT and CDR2 is FQNNGV. The CDR3 is 15 amino acids. V dropped 5 bases and J dropped 3; count of bases not matched to a gene: 9. The CDR3 sequence is CASSPRTGGDTEAFF. CDR3 in DNA: TGTGCCAGCAGCCCCAGGACAGGAGGGGACACTGAAGCTTTCTTT.

The V gene is TRBV2, the J gene TRBJ2-2, with unresolved D. Germline V gene sequence: CDR1 SNHLY, CDR2 FYNNEI. This CDR3 contains 13 residues. V dropped 4 bases and J dropped 9 bases, with 12 bases sitting between them. CDR3 coding DNA: TGTGCCAGCAGTGTGGTTAGCCCCAGGGAGCTGTTTTTT. Translation: CASSVVSPRELFF.

The chain joins TRBV3-1 (or the pseudogene TRBV3-2) to TRBJ1-3; D is possibly TRBD1 (5 bases). This CDR3 is built from 15 residues. CDR1 is LGHDT and CDR2 is YNNKEL in the germline V gene (reference sequence). With 3 bases removed from V and 1 base from J, the gap between germline ends came to 10 bases. This chain's CDR3 is CASSHRARSGNTIYF. The CDR3 coding sequence is TGTGCCAGCAGCCACAGGGCGCGTTCTGGAAACACCATATATTTT.

This clone was recorded only once. The chain couples TRBV2 to TRBJ2-3; 8 bases are shared with TRBD2. Germline-derived CDR1 and CDR2 are SNHLY and FYNNEI. The CDR3 is 14 amino acids. V lost 10 bases to trimming and J lost 1 base; unmatched junction nucleotides: 7. CDR3 DNA sequence: TGTGCCACCACACTAGCGGTTCGCACAGATACGCAGTATTTT. It yields the protein CATTLAVRTDTQYF.

V gene TRBV2 combines with J gene TRBJ2-5; 7 nucleotides line up with TRBD2. The germline V gene encodes CDR1 SNHLY and CDR2 FYNNEI. Germline trimming cut 5 bases from V and 5 bases from J; bases unmatched to any gene: 8. The CDR3 is 14 amino acids. The CDR3 is CASSPSPGGETQYF. For the CDR3, the DNA is TGTGCCAGCAGTCCTAGCCCCGGGGGGGAGACCCAGTACTTC.

The chain employs TRBV11-2 and TRBJ1-4, with D maybe TRBD1 (6 bases). Trimming shortened V by 5 bases and J by 6 bases, and 16 bases separated the two germline ends. Germline V CDR1 and CDR2: SGHAT, FQNNGV. The CDR3 has 15 amino acids. This chain's CDR3 is CASSPGWDMYEKLFF. The DNA of the CDR3 is TGTGCCAGCAGCCCCGGGTGGGACATGTATGAAAAACTGTTTTTT.

The chain couples TRBV7-9 to TRBJ1-1; a possible D gene is TRBD1 (5 bases). V was pared by 0 bases and J by 8 bases, with 10 bases between. The CDR3 has 13 residues. Germline loops: CDR1 SEHNR, CDR2 FQNEAQ (reference sequence). CDR3 nucleotide sequence: TGTGCCAGCAGCTTAGCAGGGGCAGCCGAAGCTTTCTTT. It specifies CASSLAGAAEAFF. Drawing the rest from reference TRBV7-9 and TRBJ1-1, the complete variable domain is DTGVSQNPRHKITKRGQNVTFRCDPISEHNRLYWYRQTLGQGPEFLTYFQNEAQLEKSRLLSDRFSAERPKGSFSTLEIQRTEQGDSAMYLCASSLAGAAEAFFGQGTRLTVV.

The V and J genes are TRBV12-3 or TRBV12-4 and TRBJ2-7; tentative D call: TRBD2 (6 bases). Trimming removed 3 bases at V and 3 bases at J, with 9 bases between. This CDR3 region has 13 residues. CDR3 bases: TGTGCCAGCAGTTTCACGACTAGCTACGAGCAGTACTTC. It codes for CASSFTTSYEQYF.

The rearrangement links TRBV28 to TRBJ2-2; TRBD1 agrees at 8 bases. Trimming removed 3 bases from V and 5 bases from J; junction bases left unmatched: 8. Germline V gene lookup returns CDR1 MDHEN and CDR2 SYDVKM. The CDR3 has 16 amino acids. CDR3 sequence: CASSFLQGAGTGELFF. CDR3 DNA: TGTGCCAGCAGTTTCCTCCAGGGGGCAGGTACCGGGGAGCTGTTTTTT.